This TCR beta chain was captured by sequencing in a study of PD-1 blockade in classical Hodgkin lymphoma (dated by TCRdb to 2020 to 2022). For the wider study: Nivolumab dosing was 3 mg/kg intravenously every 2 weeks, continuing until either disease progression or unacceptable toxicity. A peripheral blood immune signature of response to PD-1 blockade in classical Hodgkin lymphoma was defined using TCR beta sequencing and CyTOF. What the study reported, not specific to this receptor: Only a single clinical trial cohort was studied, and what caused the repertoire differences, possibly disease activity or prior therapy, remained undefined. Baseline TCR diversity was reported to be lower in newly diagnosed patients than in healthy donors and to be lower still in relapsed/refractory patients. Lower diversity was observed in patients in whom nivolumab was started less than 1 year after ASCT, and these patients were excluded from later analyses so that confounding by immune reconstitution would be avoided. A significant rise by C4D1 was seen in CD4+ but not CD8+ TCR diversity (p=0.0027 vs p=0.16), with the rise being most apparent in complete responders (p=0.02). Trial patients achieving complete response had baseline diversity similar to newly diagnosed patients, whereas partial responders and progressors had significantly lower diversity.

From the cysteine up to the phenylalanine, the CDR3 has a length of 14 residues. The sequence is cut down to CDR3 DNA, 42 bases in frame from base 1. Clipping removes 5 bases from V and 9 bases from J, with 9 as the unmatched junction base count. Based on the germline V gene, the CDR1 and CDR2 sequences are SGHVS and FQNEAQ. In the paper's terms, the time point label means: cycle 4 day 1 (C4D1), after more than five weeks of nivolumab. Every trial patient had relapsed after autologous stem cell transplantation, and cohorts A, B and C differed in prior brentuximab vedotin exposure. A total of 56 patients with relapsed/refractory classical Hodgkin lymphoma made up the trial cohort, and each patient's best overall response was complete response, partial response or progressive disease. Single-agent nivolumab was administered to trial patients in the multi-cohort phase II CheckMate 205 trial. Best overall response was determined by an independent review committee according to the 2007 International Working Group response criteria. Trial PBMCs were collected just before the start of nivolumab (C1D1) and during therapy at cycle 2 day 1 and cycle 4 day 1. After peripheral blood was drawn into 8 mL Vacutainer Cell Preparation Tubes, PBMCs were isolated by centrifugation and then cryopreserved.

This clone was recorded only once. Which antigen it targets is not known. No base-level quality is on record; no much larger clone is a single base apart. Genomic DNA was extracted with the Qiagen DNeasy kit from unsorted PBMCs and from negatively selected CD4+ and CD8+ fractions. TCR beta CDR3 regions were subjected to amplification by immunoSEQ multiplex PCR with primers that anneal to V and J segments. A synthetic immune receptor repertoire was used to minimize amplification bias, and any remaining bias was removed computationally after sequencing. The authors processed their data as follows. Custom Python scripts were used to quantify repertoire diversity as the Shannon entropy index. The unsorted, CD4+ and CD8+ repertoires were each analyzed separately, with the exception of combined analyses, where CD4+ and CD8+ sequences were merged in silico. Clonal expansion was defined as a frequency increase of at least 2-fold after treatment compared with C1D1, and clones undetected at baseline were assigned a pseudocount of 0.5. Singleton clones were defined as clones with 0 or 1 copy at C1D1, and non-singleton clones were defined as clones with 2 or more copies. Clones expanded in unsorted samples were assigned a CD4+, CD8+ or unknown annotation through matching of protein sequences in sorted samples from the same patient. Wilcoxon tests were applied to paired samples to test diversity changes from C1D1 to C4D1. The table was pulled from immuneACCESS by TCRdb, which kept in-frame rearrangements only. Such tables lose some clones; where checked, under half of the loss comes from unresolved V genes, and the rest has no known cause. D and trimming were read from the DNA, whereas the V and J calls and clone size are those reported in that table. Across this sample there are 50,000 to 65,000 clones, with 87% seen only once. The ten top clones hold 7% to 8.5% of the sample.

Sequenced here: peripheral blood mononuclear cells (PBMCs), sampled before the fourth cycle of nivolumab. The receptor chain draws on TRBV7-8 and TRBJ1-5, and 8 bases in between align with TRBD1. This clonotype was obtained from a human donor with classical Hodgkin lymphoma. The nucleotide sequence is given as TGTGCCAGCAGCCAACGACAGGGGTTATGGCCCCAGCATTTT. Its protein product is CASSQRQGLWPQHF.